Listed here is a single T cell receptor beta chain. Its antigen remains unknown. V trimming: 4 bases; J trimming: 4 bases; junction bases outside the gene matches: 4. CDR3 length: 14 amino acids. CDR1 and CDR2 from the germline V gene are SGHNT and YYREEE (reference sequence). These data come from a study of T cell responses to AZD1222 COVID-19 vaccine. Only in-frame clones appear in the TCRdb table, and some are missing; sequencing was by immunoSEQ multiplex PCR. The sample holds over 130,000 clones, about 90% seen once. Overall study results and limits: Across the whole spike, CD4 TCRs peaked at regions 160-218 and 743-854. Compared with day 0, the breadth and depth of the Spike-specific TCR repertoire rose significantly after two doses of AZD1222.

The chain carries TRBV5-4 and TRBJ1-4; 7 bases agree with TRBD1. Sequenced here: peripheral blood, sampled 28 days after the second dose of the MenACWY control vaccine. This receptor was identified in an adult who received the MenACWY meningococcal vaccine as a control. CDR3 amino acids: CASSQQGINEKLFF. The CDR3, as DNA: TGTGCCAGCAGCCAACAGGGGATTAATGAAAAACTGTTTTTT.